The rows below give T cell receptor beta chains drawn from one sample of a study of a mutant IDH1 vaccine in newly diagnosed glioma. Antigen specificity for these receptors is unknown. TCRdb's table, derived via immunoSEQ multiplex PCR, lists solely in-frame clones and lacks some. This sample has roughly 52,000 clones, with 75% to 85% found just once. Sample: PBMCs, taken from a glioma patient whose treatment included an IDH1 peptide vaccine. These TCRs come from a man aged 40-55 years with glioma. The CDR3 runs from the conserved cysteine through the conserved F or W. The D gene is left open where the match is weak. The size field is filled for only some rows; it gives once, few, many or a size class.

>TRBJ2-2|.|TRBD2|TRBV9
TGTGCCAGCAGCGTGAGGCGGGAGGGCGGTGGCGGGGAGCTGTTTTTT
CASSVRREGGGGELFF
>TRBJ2-1|.|TRBD2|TRBV9
TGTGCCAGCAGCGTAGGGGGACTACCCCCGGAGCAGTTCTTC
CASSVGGLPPEQFF
>TRBJ1-1|.|TRBD1|TRBV6-5
TGTGCCTCCCAAGGGACAGGGCGGGTTGCTGAAGCTTTCTTT
CASQGTGRVAEAFF
>TRBJ2-3|.|.|TRBV7-2
TGTGCCAGCAGCCTCACCGGGTTCACAGATACGCAGTATTTT
CASSLTGFTDTQYF
>TRBJ1-6|.|.|TRBV6-5
TGTGCCAGCAGTTCCCCGGCGGGGGGCCGGCATTCACCCCTCCACTTT
CASSSPAGGRHSPLHF
>TRBJ2-5|.|.|TRBV7-2
TGTGCCAGCAGCTGGAAAGGGGTACTAGGGGAGACCCAGTACTTC
CASSWKGVLGETQYF
>TRBJ2-1|.|TRBD1|TRBV27
TGTGCCAGCAGTTTATTCCGACAGGGTTACAATGAGCAGTTCTTC
CASSLFRQGYNEQFF
>TRBJ1-2|.|.|TRBV14
TGTGCCAGCAGCCACACCAGGGGCCAGGGCTACACCTTC
CASSHTRGQGYTF
>TRBJ2-3|few|.|TRBV12-5
TGTGCTAGTGGTTTGTTCGCAGGGTCAGATACGCAGTATTTT
CASGLFAGSDTQYF
>TRBJ1-5|.|.|TRBV28
TGTGCCAGCAGGGGGGGTAATCAGCCCCAGCATTTT
CASRGGNQPQHF
>TRBJ2-7|.|TRBD2|TRBV4-2
TGTGCCAGCAGCCAAGGTAGTGGGCGGGAGAGGTACGAGCAGTACTTC
CASSQGSGRERYEQYF
>TRBJ2-3|.|.|TRBV6-5
TGTGCCAGCAAGCCCGGGTATAGCACAGATACGCAGTATTTT
CASKPGYSTDTQYF
>TRBJ2-3|.|.|TRBV9
TGTGCCAGCAGCGTAGGTGCTAGAAGCACAGATACGCAGTATTTT
CASSVGARSTDTQYF
>TRBJ1-5|.|TRBD1|TRBV18
TGTGCCAGCTCACCCCAGGGGGCCGGGGGCAATCAGCCCCAGCATTTT
CASSPQGAGGNQPQHF
>TRBJ1-6|.|.|TRBV2
TGTGCCAGCAGTGATCCAGAGCCCTTAAGGGGGTATAATTCACCCCTCCACTTT
CASSDPEPLRGYNSPLHF
>TRBJ1-4|.|.|TRBV7-8
TGTGCCAGCAGCTTTCGGACGTCTTTGGGAAAACTGTTTTTT
CASSFRTSLGKLFF
>TRBJ1-1|few|.|TRBV5-8
TGTGCCAGCAGCGGCGGGGGTCTGCTGAACACTGAAGCTTTCTTT
CASSGGGLLNTEAFF
>TRBJ2-7|.|TRBD2|TRBV7-2
TGTGCCAGCAAGGTGACTAGCGGGACCCCGGGGGAGCAGTACTTC
CASKVTSGTPGEQYF
>TRBJ1-3|few|.|TRBV30
TGTGCCTGGAAACGTCTGGCCCACTCTGGAAACACCATATATTTT
CAWKRLAHSGNTIYF
>TRBJ2-6|once|TRBD1|TRBV29-1
TGCAGCGTAGCCGGGACACAGGGGTCTGGGGCCAACGTCCTGACTTTC
CSVAGTQGSGANVLTF
>TRBJ1-2|.|TRBD1|TRBV7-6
TGTGCCAGCAGTGAAAGACAGGGTTACGGCTACACCTTC
CASSERQGYGYTF
>TRBJ2-3|.|.|TRBV7-9
TGTGCCAGCAGCCCAACCCCGGGATCCACAGGTACGCAGTATTTT
CASSPTPGSTGTQYF
>TRBJ2-3|.|TRBD2|TRBV7-9
TGTGCCAGCAGCTTGGGACTAGGCGCAGATACGCAGTATTTT
CASSLGLGADTQYF
>TRBJ2-5|.|.|TRBV6-5
TGTGCCAGCAGTTACATCCGGGGCAGCAAAAGAGAGACCCAGTACTTC
CASSYIRGSKRETQYF
>TRBJ2-5|.|TRBD2|TRBV5-4
TGTGCCAGCAGCTCCGGGACTAGCGGGAGAGAGACCCAGTACTTC
CASSSGTSGRETQYF
>TRBJ2-1|medium-sized|.|TRBV29-1
TGCAGCGTGGAGGTAGGGGCGGGGAATGAGCAGTTCTTC
CSVEVGAGNEQFF
>TRBJ2-3|.|.|TRBV5-1
TGCGCCAGCAAGTGGACAGATACGCAGTATTTT
CASKWTDTQYF
>TRBJ2-1|once|.|TRBV5-6
TGTGCCAGCAGCTTGGCCCCTCTAGTAGGCAATGAGCAGTTCTTC
CASSLAPLVGNEQFF